This entry lists 17 T cell receptor beta chains sequenced from one sample in a study of blood T cell repertoires in COVID-19. The protocol was immunoSEQ multiplex PCR, while the TCRdb copy is restricted to in-frame clones and leaves out a portion. The table has over 120,000 clones, approximately 81% seen once. Material for sequencing was peripheral blood. These receptors were taken from a human donor with acute or convalescent COVID-19. The donor label of this sample is uncertain.

This rearrangement joins TRBV19 to TRBJ2-3, with 11 bases that match TRBD2. The V and J ends lost 10 bases and 2 bases, in that order; junction bases with no gene match: 5. CDR1 is LNHDA and CDR2 is SQIVND in the germline V gene (reference sequence). The CDR3 contains 14 residues. CDR3 nucleotides: TGTGCCACCCTTAGCGGGGGGGACACAGATACGCAGTATTTT. Amino acid sequence: CATLSGGDTDTQYF.

This chain links TRBV28 with TRBJ2-7; possible D gene TRBD1, 6 bases. Germline CDR1 reads MDHEN; CDR2 reads SYDVKM. The CDR3 contains 12 residues. V gave up 5 bases and J gave up 6 bases, with 11 bases separating them. The CDR3 nucleotides read TGTGCCAGCAGTAATAACAGGGTCGAGCAGTACGTC. Amino acids: CASSNNRVEQYV.

The chain recombines TRBV5-1 with TRBJ1-2; TRBD1 matches at 11 bases. Germline V gene lookup returns CDR1 SGHRS and CDR2 YFSETQ. The CDR3 is 14 amino acids. J was trimmed by 7 bases and V by 4 bases; bases with no gene match: 6. The CDR3, as DNA: TGCGCCAGCAGCCCGGGACAGGGGGTCTTTGGCTACACCTTC. Its protein is CASSPGQGVFGYTF.

A single count supports this clone. The genes are TRBV5-1 and TRBJ2-5; TRBD1 aligns across 9 bases. CDR3 size: 14 residues. Germline CDR1 reads SGHRS; CDR2 reads YFSETQ. Trimming at V came to 4 bases and at J to 3 bases, leaving 4 bases not matched to a gene. The DNA of the CDR3 is TGCGCCAGCAGCACCTGGACAGGGGAAGAGACCCAGTACTTC. As protein: CASSTWTGEETQYF.

The CDR3 sequence is CASSQGGQGQFPQHF. The CDR3 DNA reads as TGCGCCAGCAGCCAAGGGGGACAGGGGCAGTTTCCCCAGCATTTT. The chain carries TRBV4-1 and TRBJ1-5, with 10 positions matching TRBD1. CDR1 and CDR2 (germline): MGHRA, YSYEKL. CDR3 size: 15 residues. The V and J ends lost 1 base and 10 bases, in that order; junction bases with no gene match: 7.

The chain couples TRBV7-8 to TRBJ2-7; 11 bases are shared with TRBD2. The germline V gene encodes CDR1 SGHVS and CDR2 FQNEAQ. Trimming at V came to 5 bases and at J to 7 bases, leaving 10 bases not matched to a gene. The CDR3 has 15 residues. The CDR3 region has the DNA TGTGCCAGCAGCCTTAGCGGGAGGGTCACGATAGAGCAGTACGTC. It encodes CASSLSGRVTIEQYV.

The gene calls are TRBV4-3 and TRBJ1-2; TRBD1 might be the D (6 bases). Trimming took off 1 base at V and 5 bases at J, with 17 bases between the two ends. From germline, CDR1 is LGHNA and CDR2 YSLEER. The CDR3 sequence is 16 residues long. CDR3 DNA sequence: TGCGCCAGCAGCCAAGTGTCAGGGGTAGTGGGGTATGGCTACACCTTC. Translated, it gives CASSQVSGVVGYGYTF.

CDR3 sequence (DNA): TGTGCCAGCAGCGCGGGACGGGGGGACATGCCCGGAAACACCATATATTTT. Amino acid sequence: CASSAGRGDMPGNTIYF. V and J are TRBV9 and TRBJ1-3, with TRBD1 as a possible D gene (6 bases). The CDR3 covers 17 residues. CDR1 is SGDLS and CDR2 is YYNGEE in the germline V gene. V dropped 3 bases and J dropped 4 bases, with 20 bases sitting between them.

The chain carries TRBV5-1 and TRBJ1-1; D remains unclear. Deletions cut 1 base from V and 2 bases from J, with 9 bases between. The V gene's germline CDR1 is SGHRS and CDR2 YFSETQ. This CDR3 has 14 amino acids. The CDR3 protein is CASSLSSLNTEAFF. The DNA of the CDR3 is TGCGCCAGCAGCTTGTCGTCCCTAAACACTGAAGCTTTCTTT.

This clone was recorded only once. The CDR3 protein is CASSPGPYEQYF. CDR3 bases: TGTGCCAGCAGCCCAGGCCCTTACGAGCAGTACTTC. The chain employs TRBV7-2 and TRBJ2-7; the D is unclear. The CDR3 runs to 12 residues. V lost 5 bases and J lost 4, with 9 bases in between. CDR1 and CDR2 from the germline V gene are SGHTA and FQGNSA.

The genes are TRBV30 and TRBJ1-4; D may be TRBD1 (5 bases). The CDR3 is 14 residues long. V was trimmed by 0 bases and J by 5 bases, leaving 10 bases between them. CDR1 and CDR2 (germline): GTSNPN, SVGIG (reference sequence). The CDR3: CAWSVRTQNEKLFF. The CDR3 DNA follows: TGTGCCTGGAGTGTACGGACACAGAATGAAAAACTGTTTTTT.

The chain links TRBV3-1 (or the pseudogene TRBV3-2) to TRBJ2-7, with 7 bases aligning to TRBD2. V gave up 1 base and J gave up 5 bases; unmatched junction bases: 8. Germline CDR1 reads LGHDT; CDR2 reads YNNKEL (reference sequence). This CDR3 is built from 15 residues. This CDR3 reads CASSQAAGRVDEQYV. Written as DNA, the CDR3 is TGTGCCAGCAGCCAAGCAGCGGGACGGGTCGACGAGCAGTACGTC.

This sequence joins TRBV5-1 and TRBJ2-2, with D perhaps matching TRBD2 (5 bases). Looked up from germline, CDR1 is SGHRS and CDR2 is YFSETQ. The CDR3 runs to 16 residues. Trimming stripped 3 bases from V and 0 bases from J, with 12 bases between. The CDR3 loop reads CASSWEPTTNTGELFF. In nucleotides, the CDR3 is TGCGCCAGCAGCTGGGAACCGACTACGAACACCGGGGAGCTGTTTTTT.

The genes are TRBV3-1 (or the pseudogene TRBV3-2) and TRBJ1-1, with D unclear. CDR3 length: 14 amino acids. The V end lost 3 bases, the J end lost 1 base, and 9 bases lay between the germline ends. Germline lookup yields CDR1 LGHDT and CDR2 YNNKEL (reference sequence). The DNA of the CDR3 is TGTGCCAGCAGCCAGCGGGGTAGGAACACTGAAGCTTTCTTT. It encodes CASSQRGRNTEAFF.

CDR3 protein: CASSPLRTENTGELFF. The CDR3 nucleotides read TGTGCCAGCTCACCACTCAGGACAGAAAACACCGGGGAGCTGTTTTTT. The gene calls are TRBV18 and TRBJ2-2; a possible D gene is TRBD1 (6 bases). This CDR3 is built from 16 residues. V lost 1 base and J 2 bases, leaving 11 bases between the germline ends. CDR1 KGHSH and CDR2 LQKENI come from the germline V gene.

The rearrangement uses TRBV28 and TRBJ1-1; D is possibly TRBD1 (6 bases). The CDR3 has 15 amino acids. V shed 1 base and J shed 5 bases, with 14 bases lying between them. Germline lookup yields CDR1 MDHEN and CDR2 SYDVKM. CDR3 residues: CASSLLQGSVTEAFF. The DNA of the CDR3 is TGTGCCAGCAGTTTATTACAGGGATCGGTAACTGAAGCTTTCTTT.

V is TRBV5-6 and J is TRBJ2-7; 8 bases are shared with TRBD2. The CDR3 sequence is 15 residues long. V was clipped by 1 base and J by 4 bases; unmatched bases: 7. The germline gives CDR1 SGHDT, CDR2 YYEEEE. For the CDR3, the DNA is TGTGCCAGCAGCTTGTTCGGGAGGGAGAAATACGAGCAGTACTTC. Amino acid sequence: CASSLFGREKYEQYF.